A single sample is the source of the 25 T cell receptor beta chains below, sequenced in a study of blood T cell repertoires in COVID-19. Sequencing was performed with immunoSEQ multiplex PCR; in TCRdb, only in-frame clones are kept and a portion is missing. Among some 120,000 clones listed, 80% were seen once. Sequences were obtained from peripheral blood. Source of these receptors: a man between 65 and 79 years old with acute or convalescent COVID-19.

The chain combines TRBV5-1 with TRBJ2-5; TRBD1 might be the D (5 bases). The CDR3 runs 14 residues. CDR1 SGHRS and CDR2 YFSETQ come from the germline V gene. Deletions cut 4 bases from V and 2 bases from J, with 12 bases between. This chain's CDR3 is CASSTQGLQETQYF. In DNA, the CDR3 is TGCGCCAGCAGCACCCAGGGCCTTCAAGAGACCCAGTACTTC.

Notes on this clone: The junction departs from the called germline gene at one end, perhaps through a read error. The chain joins TRBV5-1 to TRBJ1-1; 8 bases are a match to TRBD1. From germline, CDR1 is SGHRS and CDR2 YFSETQ. The CDR3 is 12 amino acids. CDR3 protein: CASSQTGAEAFF. The CDR3 region has the DNA TGCGCCAGCAGCCAGACAGGGGCTGAGGCTTTCTTT.

The sample holds one count of this clone. The chain links TRBV24-1 to TRBJ1-2; D is possibly TRBD1 (5 bases). The V end lost 3 bases, the J end lost 1 base, and 8 bases lay between the germline ends. The CDR3 loop spans 14 amino acids. Germline V gene lookup returns CDR1 KGHDR and CDR2 SFDVKD. In nucleotides, the CDR3 is TGTGCCACCAGTGATGGGGGGATTAACTATGGCTACACCTTC. It specifies CATSDGGINYGYTF.

The genes are TRBV29-1 and TRBJ1-5; D possibly corresponds to TRBD1 (6 bases). The germline gives CDR1 SQVTM, CDR2 ANQGSEA. V gave up 6 bases and J gave up 6 bases, with 12 bases separating them. The CDR3 extends over 12 amino acids. The CDR3 loop reads CSVGGGGQPQHF. DNA of the CDR3: TGCAGCGTAGGGGGGGGAGGTCAGCCCCAGCATTTT.

The V and J genes are TRBV3-1 (or the pseudogene TRBV3-2) and TRBJ2-2; TRBD1 matches 8 bases. The CDR3 contains 17 residues. V shed 4 bases, J shed 1 base, and the junction held 8 bases outside the gene matches. Germline V CDR1 and CDR2: LGHDT, YNNKEL (reference sequence). The CDR3 bases are TGTGCCAGCAGCCCCTCCCGACAGGGGATGAACACCGGGGAGCTGTTTTTT. Translating it yields CASSPSRQGMNTGELFF.

The J gene is TRBJ2-1, the V gene TRBV7-2; tentatively, D is TRBD1 (5 bases). The CDR3 length is 13 residues. V was trimmed by 6 bases and J by 5 bases, leaving 11 bases between them. Germline V lookup: CDR1 SGHTA, CDR2 FQGNSA. In DNA form, the CDR3 reads TGTGCCAGCAGTAGGACAAACAACAATGAGCAGTTCTTC. As protein: CASSRTNNNEQFF.

The genes are TRBV18 and TRBJ1-2, with 7 nucleotides matching TRBD1. Germline loops: CDR1 KGHSH, CDR2 LQKENI. Unmatched junction bases numbered 8, after V lost 3 bases and J lost 4 bases. The CDR3 has 15 residues. The CDR3 loop is CASSPLDRAGYGYTF. The CDR3 nucleotides are TGTGCCAGCTCACCCTTAGACAGGGCGGGCTATGGCTACACCTTC.

The chain carries TRBV5-1 and TRBJ2-7; perhaps TRBD2 as D (5 bases). V was trimmed by 0 bases and J by 4 bases, leaving 11 bases between them. The CDR3 length is 14 residues. Germline CDR1 and CDR2: SGHRS and YFSETQ. The chain's CDR3 is CASSLGVEGYEQYF. DNA for the CDR3: TGCGCCAGCAGCTTGGGGGTTGAGGGATACGAGCAGTACTTC.

This clone was detected ten times or more. The rearrangement uses TRBV2 and TRBJ2-2; 8 positions match TRBD2. Germline loops: CDR1 SNHLY, CDR2 FYNNEI. With V trimmed by 7 bases and J by 6 bases, 10 bases remained unmatched. The CDR3 has 15 amino acids. The CDR3 spells CASMSMAGGAGELFF. The CDR3 bases are TGTGCCAGCATGAGTATGGCGGGGGGCGCCGGGGAGCTGTTTTTT.

In DNA, the CDR3 is TGTGCCAGCACGGCAGGGCCGGGGAACACTGAAGCTTTCTTT. Its translation is CASTAGPGNTEAFF. This chain joins TRBV9 and TRBJ1-1, with D possibly being TRBD1 (5 bases). CDR3 size: 14 residues. Trimming pared 6 bases from V and 1 base from J, leaving 13 bases between. Germline assignment: CDR1 SGDLS and CDR2 YYNGEE. The whole variable domain, remainder taken from reference TRBV9 and TRBJ1-1, is DSGVTQTPKHLITATGQRVTLRCSPRSGDLSVYWYQQSLDQGLQFLIQYYNGEERAKGNILERFSAQQFPDLHSELNLSSLELGDSALYFCASTAGPGNTEAFFGQGTRLTVV.

A few counts support this clone. This chain links TRBV5-6 with TRBJ2-2; D perhaps matches TRBD1 (6 bases). The CDR3 has 15 amino acids. The ends were cut back, 1 base at V and 6 bases at J, with 13 bases in the middle. Germline CDR1 SGHDT, CDR2 YYEEEE. In DNA form, the CDR3 reads TGTGCCAGCAGCTTGACAGGGTTTATCGCCGGGGAGCTGTTTTTT. Residues: CASSLTGFIAGELFF.

V and J are TRBV10-3 and TRBJ2-1; perhaps TRBD2 as D (6 bases). Germline CDR1 ENHRY, CDR2 SYGVKD. Trimming took 5 bases from V and 5 from J, leaving 10 bases between them. CDR3 length: 13 residues. This CDR3 is CAISRGNDNEQFF. The CDR3 coding sequence is TGTGCCATCAGTCGGGGGAATGACAATGAGCAGTTCTTC.

This chain joins TRBV27 and TRBJ2-1; TRBD1 aligns across 8 bases. Trimming took 6 bases from V and 8 from J; bases not matched to a gene: 12. The CDR3 is made up of 15 amino acids. Germline values: CDR1 MNHEY, CDR2 SMNVEV (reference sequence). This CDR3 reads CASSPGTGSYDEQFF. In nucleotides, the CDR3 is TGTGCCAGCAGCCCAGGGACAGGTTCCTATGATGAGCAGTTCTTC.

V is TRBV19 and J is TRBJ1-2; D is perhaps TRBD1 (6 bases). CDR1 and CDR2 from the germline V gene are LNHDA and SQIVND (reference sequence). The CDR3 totals 14 residues. V was cut by 6 bases and J by 5 bases, with 16 bases left in between. The CDR3 loop reads CASRAPDSSYGYTF. CDR3 DNA: TGTGCCAGTAGGGCTCCGGACAGCTCTTATGGCTACACCTTC. The whole variable domain, remainder taken from reference TRBV19 and TRBJ1-2, is DGGITQSPKYLFRKEGQNVTLSCEQNLNHDAMYWYRQDPGQGLRLIYYSQIVNDFQKGDIAEGYSVSREKKESFPLTVTSAQKNPTAFYLCASRAPDSSYGYTFGSGTRLTVV.

The chain links TRBV6-5 to TRBJ1-1, with 7 bases matching TRBD1. The V gene's germline CDR1 is MNHEY and CDR2 SVGAGI. The CDR3 extends over 14 amino acids. V was clipped by 5 bases and J by 1 base; unmatched bases: 4. The CDR3 is CASSTQGTNTEAFF. The CDR3 DNA follows: TGTGCCAGCAGTACACAGGGGACGAACACTGAAGCTTTCTTT.

The V gene is TRBV9, the J gene TRBJ2-3, with 9 bases fitting TRBD2. The CDR3 is 15 residues long. Germline V gives CDR1 SGDLS, CDR2 YYNGEE. V gave up 3 bases and J gave up 0 bases; unmatched junction bases: 2. The CDR3 protein is CASSGTSGSTDTQYF. The CDR3 nucleotides are TGTGCCAGCAGCGGAACTAGCGGGAGCACAGATACGCAGTATTTT. The full variable domain, completed using reference TRBV9 and TRBJ2-3, is DSGVTQTPKHLITATGQRVTLRCSPRSGDLSVYWYQQSLDQGLQFLIQYYNGEERAKGNILERFSAQQFPDLHSELNLSSLELGDSALYFCASSGTSGSTDTQYFGPGTRLTVL.

A few counts support this clone. This chain joins TRBV18 and TRBJ2-3; no clear D gene. The CDR3 extends over 16 amino acids. Germline V gives CDR1 KGHSH, CDR2 LQKENI. Trimming shortened V by 2 bases and J by 0 bases, and 12 bases separated the two germline ends. This CDR3 reads CASSPLETGSTDTQYF. In DNA form, the CDR3 reads TGTGCCAGCTCACCATTAGAGACGGGTAGCACAGATACGCAGTATTTT. Complete variable domain (other parts from reference TRBV18 and TRBJ2-3): NAGVMQNPRHLVRRRGQEARLRCSPMKGHSHVYWYRQLPEEGLKFMVYLQKENIIDESGMPKERFSAEFPKEGPSILRIQQVVRGDSAAYFCASSPLETGSTDTQYFGPGTRLTVL.

The chain combines TRBV7-6 with TRBJ2-2, with TRBD1 identical over 11 bases. Germline CDR1 SGHVS, CDR2 FNYEAQ. V lost 6 bases, J lost 6 bases, and 6 bases stayed unmatched. The CDR3 contains 15 residues. This chain's CDR3 is CASSPRGQGAGELFF. CDR3 nucleotide sequence: TGTGCCAGCAGTCCAAGGGGACAGGGGGCCGGGGAGCTGTTTTTT.

This chain links TRBV5-1 with TRBJ2-3; 8 bases match TRBD1. The germline gives CDR1 SGHRS, CDR2 YFSETQ. This CDR3 has 16 amino acids. Trimming took 0 bases from V and 0 from J; bases not matched to a gene: 3. As DNA, the CDR3 is TGCGCCAGCAGCTTGGGGACAGGGCCTAGCACAGATACGCAGTATTTT. Encoded protein: CASSLGTGPSTDTQYF.

This clone was seen a single time. V is TRBV5-1 and J is TRBJ2-7; D is perhaps TRBD2 (6 bases). Looked up from germline, CDR1 is SGHRS and CDR2 is YFSETQ. The CDR3 sequence is 16 residues long. V lost 0 bases and J lost 3, with 16 bases in between. CDR3 region: CASSLAGIAAHYEQYF. The DNA of the CDR3 is TGCGCCAGCAGCTTGGCCGGAATAGCGGCTCACTACGAGCAGTACTTC.

This chain joins TRBV5-1 and TRBJ2-7; 7 bases fit TRBD2. The CDR3 length is 14 residues. With 7 bases clipped from V and 3 bases from J, the junction kept 10 bases outside the gene matches. CDR1 SGHRS and CDR2 YFSETQ come from the germline V gene. For the CDR3, the DNA is TGCGCCAGCGGGGAGGGTAGAAGGAACTACGAGCAGTACTTC. This encodes CASGEGRRNYEQYF.

The chain couples TRBV6-5 to TRBJ2-7; TRBD2 aligns across 10 bases. The V and J ends lost 4 bases and 0 bases, in that order; junction bases with no gene match: 6. The CDR3 contains 16 residues. Germline values: CDR1 MNHEY, CDR2 SVGAGI. CDR3 residues: CASSSLAGDLSYEQYF. CDR3 DNA: TGTGCCAGCAGTTCCCTAGCGGGGGACCTCTCCTACGAGCAGTACTTC.

The chain couples TRBV5-1 to TRBJ1-4, with D possibly being TRBD1 (5 bases). The V gene lost 4 bases and the J gene lost 2 bases, with 15 bases spanning the gap. The CDR3 runs to 16 residues. CDR1 and CDR2 from the germline V gene are SGHRS and YFSETQ. CDR3 in DNA: TGCGCCAGCAGCCCTGCGATGGGGGGGACTAATGAAAAACTGTTTTTT. Translating it yields CASSPAMGGTNEKLFF. Combining the CDR3 with reference TRBV5-1 and TRBJ1-4 gives the whole variable domain KAGVTQTPRYLIKTRGQQVTLSCSPISGHRSVSWYQQTPGQGLQFLFEYFSETQRNKGNFPGRFSGRQFSNSRSEMNVSTLELGDSALYLCASSPAMGGTNEKLFFGSGTQLSVL.

The chain recombines TRBV5-1 with TRBJ2-1; TRBD2 aligns across 7 bases. The trim removed 4 bases at V and 3 bases at J, leaving 7 bases unmatched. The germline gives CDR1 SGHRS, CDR2 YFSETQ. There are 15 residues in the CDR3. CDR3 sequence: CASSLGGSLYNEQFF. CDR3 in DNA: TGCGCCAGCAGCCTCGGGGGGTCACTCTACAATGAGCAGTTCTTC.

This clone was seen once. In DNA, the CDR3 is TGTGCCAGCAGTGAAGTAGGAGGGGGCGGCTATGGCTACACCTTC. It yields the protein CASSEVGGGGYGYTF. This chain joins TRBV2 and TRBJ1-2; 7 bases fit TRBD1. The germline V gene has CDR1 SNHLY and CDR2 FYNNEI. This CDR3 has 15 amino acids. Trimming cost V 1 base and J 4 bases; bases outside gene matches: 6.